This T cell receptor (beta chain) was retrieved from a study of CD8 T cells in ankylosing spondylitis. General study findings and limits: Clones that were linked to disease were CD8+ and were relatively rare in peripheral blood. The clones that were linked to disease were reported to be significantly enriched in matched synovial fluid samples from ankylosing spondylitis patients. Ankylosing spondylitis blood appeared to be characterized by a TCR beta motif of 8 or 9 highly homologous variants.

About this clonotype: Antigen specificity is unknown.

The V segment lost 0 bases and the J segment 6 bases; nucleotides outside the gene matches: 3. Germline V CDR1 and CDR2: KGHDR, SFDVKD. The CDR3 spans 17 residues. Each CDR3 protein is one row after TCRdb ran MiXCR on the 5' RACE reads. The sample includes fewer than 500,000 distinct CDR3 sequences, 25% to 30% of them seen just once. The specimen sequenced was blood, either unsorted or a sorted T cell fraction (not recorded which). This chain uses TRBV24-1 with TRBJ2-1, with 14 positions matching TRBD2. This sequence was found in a male donor with ankylosing spondylitis. CDR3 coding DNA: TGTGCCACCAGTGATTTGGGGACTAGCGGGAGAACCAATGAGCAGTTCTTC. It translates to CATSDLGTSGRTNEQFF.